The 25 T cell receptor beta chains below all came from one sample that was sequenced in a study of blood T cell dynamics during melanoma immunotherapy. Indicated time point: pre-treatment baseline. Here immunoSEQ multiplex PCR was the method, and the copy in TCRdb shows in-frame clones only, minus some. Of 15,000 to 20,000 clones listed, just over 90% were seen once; the top ten hold less than 2%. The sample here was blood, taken from a patient treated with checkpoint blockade. The receptors originated from a human donor with melanoma.

This sequence joins TRBV7-2 and TRBJ2-1; maybe TRBD2 (5 bases). CDR1 and CDR2 from the germline V gene are SGHTA and FQGNSA. With 5 bases removed from V and 2 bases from J, the gap between germline ends came to 16 bases. The CDR3 contains 16 residues. CDR3 DNA sequence: TGTGCCAGCAGCCAACGGTTAGCGCTAACCTACAATGAGCAGTTCTTC. This codes for CASSQRLALTYNEQFF.

This clone was detected only once. This chain joins TRBV11-1 and TRBJ2-3; D is uncertain. The V end was cut by 1 base, the J end by 3 bases, with 11 bases between. The CDR3 runs 15 residues. Germline assignment: CDR1 SGHAT and CDR2 FQDESV (reference sequence). The DNA for the CDR3 is TGTGCCAGCAGCTTAGGAGAGTCAGTTACAGATACGCAGTATTTT. Translated, it gives CASSLGESVTDTQYF.

This clone was detected only once. This rearrangement joins TRBV5-1 to TRBJ1-5, with 9 bases matching TRBD1. Germline V lookup: CDR1 SGHRS, CDR2 YFSETQ. V gave up 0 bases and J gave up 7 bases; unmatched junction bases: 8. This CDR3 has 16 amino acids. The CDR3 region is CASSLDGTGFGQPQHF. CDR3 in DNA: TGCGCCAGCAGCTTGGATGGGACAGGGTTTGGCCAGCCCCAGCATTTT.

This sequence joins TRBV19 and TRBJ1-3; D may be TRBD1 (5 bases). Germline CDR1 LNHDA, CDR2 SQIVND (reference sequence). This CDR3 region has 15 residues. Trimming stripped 5 bases from V and 0 bases from J, with 11 bases between. This CDR3 reads CASSLGLISGNTIYF. The CDR3 nucleotides read TGTGCCAGTAGTTTGGGACTGATCTCTGGAAACACCATATATTTT.

The rearrangement uses TRBV30 and TRBJ1-1; no firm D call. Trimming took off 2 bases at V and 4 bases at J, with 14 bases between the two ends. This CDR3 contains 14 residues. Germline loops: CDR1 GTSNPN, CDR2 SVGIG (reference sequence). CDR3 in DNA: TGTGCCTGGAGTAACGAACCCCGGGGCACTGAAGCTTTCTTT. It specifies CAWSNEPRGTEAFF.

This rearrangement joins TRBV27 to TRBJ2-7; D tentatively fits TRBD1 or TRBD2 (5 bases each). Germline assignment: CDR1 MNHEY and CDR2 SMNVEV (reference sequence). V lost 7 bases to trimming and J lost 1 base, with 20 bases between them. CDR3 length: 16 amino acids. The CDR3 reads CASIGLVTGSSYEQYF. In DNA, the CDR3 is TGTGCCAGCATTGGACTCGTTACAGGCAGTTCCTACGAGCAGTACTTC.

The V gene is TRBV6-1, the J gene TRBJ2-1, with D perhaps TRBD1 or TRBD2 (5 bases each). Trimming took 2 bases from V and 5 from J, leaving 13 bases between them. From germline, CDR1 is MNHNS and CDR2 SASEGT. The CDR3 consists of 15 residues. The CDR3: CASSERRVGDNEQFF. In DNA form, the CDR3 reads TGTGCCAGCAGTGAACGTCGCGTGGGGGACAATGAGCAGTTCTTC.

This chain joins TRBV9 and TRBJ2-1; no clear D gene. The CDR3 loop spans 15 amino acids. Germline V gene sequence: CDR1 SGDLS, CDR2 YYNGEE. Trimming removed 4 bases at V and 3 bases at J, with 14 bases between. The CDR3: CASSPLGPLYNEQFF. In DNA form, the CDR3 reads TGTGCCAGCAGCCCTCTCGGACCCCTCTACAATGAGCAGTTCTTC.

The chain joins TRBV30 to TRBJ1-6; D possibly corresponds to TRBD1 (5 bases). Germline V lookup: CDR1 GTSNPN, CDR2 SVGIG (reference sequence). This CDR3 comprises 13 residues. Trimming removed 2 bases from V and 7 bases from J, with 9 bases in between. CDR3 protein: CAWSPDRNSPLHF. The CDR3 region has the DNA TGTGCCTGGAGTCCCGACAGAAATTCACCCCTCCACTTT.

J is TRBJ2-2 and V is TRBV19, with D possibly being TRBD2 (5 bases). Germline V gene sequence: CDR1 LNHDA, CDR2 SQIVND (reference sequence). This CDR3 contains 16 residues. V was trimmed by 6 bases and J by 4 bases, leaving 18 bases between them. For the CDR3, the DNA is TGTGCCAGTAGAAGGACCCAGAGTCGGGGCACCGGGGAGCTGTTTTTT. Its protein product is CASRRTQSRGTGELFF. The whole variable domain, remainder taken from reference TRBV19 and TRBJ2-2, is DGGITQSPKYLFRKEGQNVTLSCEQNLNHDAMYWYRQDPGQGLRLIYYSQIVNDFQKGDIAEGYSVSREKKESFPLTVTSAQKNPTAFYLCASRRTQSRGTGELFFGEGSRLTVL.

The chain couples TRBV6-6 to TRBJ1-4; TRBD1 agrees at 10 bases. Germline loops: CDR1 MNHNY, CDR2 SVGAGI (reference sequence). V lost 7 bases, J lost 7 bases, and 9 bases stayed unmatched. The CDR3 totals 15 residues. The CDR3 sequence: CASMTRTGGGEKLFF. For the CDR3, the DNA is TGTGCCAGCATGACAAGGACAGGGGGAGGTGAAAAACTGTTTTTT.

V usage is TRBV6-5 and J usage is TRBJ1-5, with 8 bases fitting TRBD1. Germline values: CDR1 MNHEY, CDR2 SVGAGI. This CDR3 is 15 amino acids long. Germline trimming cut 0 bases from V and 9 bases from J; bases unmatched to any gene: 7. CDR3: CASSYSGTGGVPQHF. The CDR3 DNA reads TGTGCCAGCAGTTACTCAGGGACAGGCGGGGTGCCCCAGCATTTT.

The CDR3 is CASSDAGANVLTF. In nucleotides, the CDR3 is TGTGCCAGCAGTGATGCCGGGGCCAACGTCCTGACTTTC. The J gene is TRBJ2-6, the V gene TRBV2; D is undetermined. CDR3 length: 13 residues. The V end lost 3 bases, the J end lost 4 bases, and 4 bases lay between the germline ends. Germline lookup yields CDR1 SNHLY and CDR2 FYNNEI.

The rearrangement uses TRBV5-1 and TRBJ1-2; a weak D match, TRBD1 (5 bases). CDR1 and CDR2 (germline): SGHRS, YFSETQ. V gave up 6 bases and J gave up 7 bases, with 16 bases separating them. The CDR3 is 13 amino acids. CDR3 DNA sequence: TGCGCCAGCAACCGGATAGGGGAGGGTGGCTACACCTTC. This encodes CASNRIGEGGYTF.

The chain combines TRBV9 with TRBJ1-5; D not certain. The CDR3 spans 13 residues. Germline lookup yields CDR1 SGDLS and CDR2 YYNGEE. Trimming took 0 bases from V and 4 from J, leaving 5 bases between them. This CDR3 is CASSVDPNQPQHF. In DNA form, the CDR3 reads TGTGCCAGCAGCGTAGATCCAAATCAGCCCCAGCATTTT. Complete variable domain (other parts from reference TRBV9 and TRBJ1-5): DSGVTQTPKHLITATGQRVTLRCSPRSGDLSVYWYQQSLDQGLQFLIQYYNGEERAKGNILERFSAQQFPDLHSELNLSSLELGDSALYFCASSVDPNQPQHFGDGTRLSIL.

The V and J genes are TRBV6-6 and TRBJ1-1; D is uncertain. Germline CDR1 MNHNY, CDR2 SVGAGI (reference sequence). Between the trimmed V and J ends, which lost 3 bases and 8 bases, there was a span of 10 bases. There are 12 residues in the CDR3. The CDR3 DNA sequence: TGTGCCAGCAGTTATCATGACGGGGAAGCTTTCTTT. Its protein is CASSYHDGEAFF.

The J gene is TRBJ1-2, the V gene TRBV15; a weak D match, TRBD1 (6 bases). The CDR3 covers 15 residues. Trimming pared 1 base from V and 2 bases from J, leaving 11 bases between. Germline loops: CDR1 LNHNV, CDR2 YYDKDF (reference sequence). CDR3: CATSRGGQFNYGYTF. The CDR3, as DNA: TGTGCCACCAGCAGAGGTGGACAGTTCAACTATGGCTACACCTTC.

The chain joins TRBV19 to TRBJ2-2; 9 positions match TRBD1. The V gene end was trimmed by 5 bases and the J gene end by 5 bases; junction bases not matched to a gene: 0. The CDR3 contains 13 residues. CDR1 and CDR2 (germline): LNHDA, SQIVND (reference sequence). The CDR3 nucleotides are TGTGCCAGTAGTGGGACAGGGACCGGGGAGCTGTTTTTT. Translation: CASSGTGTGELFF.

This clone came up once. The rearrangement links TRBV30 to TRBJ2-7; no clear D gene. CDR3 length equals 13 residues. Trimming removed 2 bases from V and 3 bases from J, with 11 bases in between. Germline assignment: CDR1 GTSNPN and CDR2 SVGIG (reference sequence). CDR3 region: CAWSPGRSYEQYF. As DNA, the CDR3 is TGTGCCTGGAGTCCAGGACGGAGCTACGAGCAGTACTTC.

The genes are TRBV6-5 and TRBJ2-2; the D is unclear. The CDR3 length is 15 residues. Germline V gives CDR1 MNHEY, CDR2 SVGAGI. V was clipped by 0 bases and J by 0 bases, with 5 bases between them. The CDR3 coding sequence is TGTGCCAGCAGTTACTCTTTCGCGAACACCGGGGAGCTGTTTTTT. This translates into CASSYSFANTGELFF.

The chain carries TRBV5-6 and TRBJ1-6, with D unresolved. CDR1 SGHDT and CDR2 YYEEEE come from the germline V gene. V lost 1 base and J 8 bases, leaving 13 bases between the germline ends. The CDR3 is made up of 15 amino acids. Here the CDR3 DNA reads TGTGCCAGCAGCTTGAGTATAAGGGAAGATTCACCCCTCCACTTT. Translating gives CASSLSIREDSPLHF.

The chain joins TRBV27 to TRBJ2-3; D unresolved. The length of the CDR3 is 16 residues. Germline-derived CDR1 and CDR2 are MNHEY and SMNVEV (reference sequence). V lost 3 bases and J 2 bases, leaving 15 bases between the germline ends. CDR3 loop: CASSFVPVQVTDTQYF. The DNA of the CDR3 is TGTGCCAGCAGTTTTGTCCCAGTGCAGGTCACAGATACGCAGTATTTT.

This clone has only a few counts. This chain connects TRBV6-6 to TRBJ1-5, with TRBD1 identical over 11 bases. V lost 7 bases to trimming and J lost 8 bases; unmatched junction nucleotides: 7. Germline V gene sequence: CDR1 MNHNY, CDR2 SVGAGI (reference sequence). The CDR3 length is 14 residues. The CDR3 region has the DNA TGTGCCAGCATCGGGACAGGGGGAACGAAGCCCCAGCATTTT. It codes for CASIGTGGTKPQHF.

This chain links TRBV6-4 with TRBJ2-3, with 7 bases aligning to TRBD2. J was trimmed by 6 bases and V by 2 bases; bases with no gene match: 5. This CDR3 has 14 amino acids. In germline, CDR1 is MRHNA, CDR2 SNTAGT. CDR3 DNA: TGTGCCAGCAGTGACGGTCGGGGAGGGGATACGCAGTATTTT. Its protein product is CASSDGRGGDTQYF.

V and J are TRBV18 and TRBJ1-2; D call uncertain. V dropped 3 bases and J dropped 1 base, with 9 bases sitting between them. The CDR3 has 14 residues. Per the germline V gene, CDR1 is KGHSH and CDR2 is LQKENI. The CDR3 here is CASSPTSSNYGYTF. The CDR3 region has the DNA TGTGCCAGCTCACCGACAAGTAGTAACTATGGCTACACCTTC.